Reported below is one T cell receptor (beta chain). Its specificity is unknown. The CDR3 is 15 amino acids. V gave up 1 base and J gave up 5 bases; unmatched junction bases: 4. The germline gives CDR1 SGHVS, CDR2 FQNEAQ. It was focal radiation plus CTLA-4 blockade with ipilimumab that patients with chemo-refractory metastatic non-small-cell lung cancer received. This record belongs to a study of radiotherapy plus CTLA-4 blockade in lung cancer. Study overall: Of the patients, about 20% showed objective responses and around 34% attained disease control.

Study-wide results and caveats: Among blood TCR repertoires after radiotherapy plus ipilimumab, tumor-derived clones expanded.

Here immunoSEQ multiplex PCR was the method, and the copy in TCRdb shows in-frame clones only, minus some. The sample has under 95,000 clones, roughly 79% seen once. Material: peripheral blood, obtained from a patient treated with radiotherapy plus ipilimumab. The V and J genes are TRBV7-8 and TRBJ2-1; 8 nucleotides line up with TRBD1. The clonotype comes from a human donor with non-small cell lung cancer whose response to radiotherapy plus ipilimumab could not be evaluated. Some clones in this sample may be carry-over from other donors' samples. Written as DNA, the CDR3 is TGTGCCAGCAGCTTAGGGACAGGGAGTGACAATGAGCAGTTCTTC. Translation gives CASSLGTGSDNEQFF.